This T cell receptor (beta chain) was sequenced during a study of T cell repertoires in ileal Crohn's disease. With respect to this clone: Its antigen is undetermined.

CDR1 and CDR2 from the germline V gene are SEHNR and FQNEAQ (reference sequence). V was shortened by 2 bases and J by 7 bases, with 14 bases between the two germline ends. The CDR3 is made up of 14 amino acids. Study outcomes and limitations: Compared with non-smokers, active smokers at surgery showed more clonal expansions.

TCRdb's table, derived via immunoSEQ multiplex PCR, lists solely in-frame clones and lacks some. The sample comprises tens of thousands of clones, around four fifths of which are singletons, and under 20% rests with the top ten. The sample consisted of ileal tissue. The genes are TRBV7-9 and TRBJ1-2; D perhaps matches TRBD1 (5 bases). The sequence derives from an adult with Crohn's disease. CDR3 sequence (DNA): TGTGCCAGCAGCTTACAGGGAGGGTCGGTTGGCTACACCTTC. Protein: CASSLQGGSVGYTF.